The rows below give T cell receptor beta chains drawn from one sample of a study of glioma-infiltrating T cells after dendritic cell vaccination. TCRdb's table, derived via immunoSEQ multiplex PCR, lists solely in-frame clones and lacks some. The sample includes over 80,000 clones, about 81% of them seen just once. The specimen was blood, collected after dendritic cell vaccination. The receptors derive from a human donor with glioblastoma. Both conserved end residues are part of each CDR3. The D gene is left open where the match is weak. Some rows mark clone size as missing; the rest say once, few, many or name a class of expanded clone.

D gene	V gene	CDR3 length	clone size	J gene	CDR3 DNA	CDR3 protein
-	TRBV6-6	13	-	TRBJ1-1	TGTGCCAGCAGTTACCCCCAGGGCACTGAAGCTTTCTTT	CASSYPQGTEAFF
TRBD2	TRBV5-1	15	-	TRBJ2-5	TGCGCCAGCAGCTTGGCGGGGAGGGAAGGCGAGACCCAGTACTTC	CASSLAGREGETQYF
-	TRBV6-1	13	-	TRBJ1-5	TGTGCCAGCAGAGGGAGGGACAATCAGCCCCAGCATTTT	CASRGRDNQPQHF
-	TRBV11-3	15	once	TRBJ1-1	TGTGCCAGCAGCAAGGGGACAAGGCGTGACACTGAAGCTTTCTTT	CASSKGTRRDTEAFF
-	TRBV5-1	13	-	TRBJ2-1	TGCGCCAGCAGCTTGGTTGGGGGAGGTGAGCAGTTCTTC	CASSLVGGGEQFF
TRBD2	TRBV19	15	-	TRBJ2-1	TGTGCCAGTAGTACGACTAGCGGGAGGGCGAATGAGCAGTTCTTC	CASSTTSGRANEQFF
-	TRBV9	17	-	TRBJ1-6	TGTGCCAGCAGCGTAGACAGCCAGAGCTCCTATAATTCACCCCTCCACTTT	CASSVDSQSSYNSPLHF
-	TRBV5-1	15	-	TRBJ2-2	TGCGCCAGCAGCCCGGACATAACGAACACCGGGGAGCTGTTTTTT	CASSPDITNTGELFF
TRBD1	TRBV7-9	14	few	TRBJ2-7	TGTGCCAGCAGCTCCGGGACAGGGTCGTTCGAGCAGTACTTC	CASSSGTGSFEQYF
-	TRBV27	14	once	TRBJ1-2	TGTGCCAGCAGTTCCCCGGGAGGGACCTATGGCTACACCTTC	CASSSPGGTYGYTF
-	TRBV9	15	-	TRBJ1-4	TGTGCCAGCAGCGCTAGGACAGATACGAATGAAAAACTGTTTTTT	CASSARTDTNEKLFF
-	TRBV19	16	-	TRBJ1-4	TGTGCCAGTAGCCCGTTTTTGGTTGGAGGTAATGAAAAACTGTTTTTT	CASSPFLVGGNEKLFF
-	TRBV9	16	once	TRBJ1-1	TGTGCCAGCAGCGTAGGATGGGGGGACCAGAACACTGAAGCTTTCTTT	CASSVGWGDQNTEAFF
-	TRBV7-8	16	-	TRBJ2-7	TGTGCCAGCAGCTCAACTGGGGGGGGCCGCTCCTACGAGCAGTACTTC	CASSSTGGGRSYEQYF
-	TRBV6-5	13	-	TRBJ2-7	TGTGCCACCGGCGGGACAGTCTCCTACGAGCAGTACTTC	CATGGTVSYEQYF
-	TRBV30	13	-	TRBJ1-2	TGTGCCTGGGGGGAACAGGGAAGGAGTGGCTACACCTTC	CAWGEQGRSGYTF
TRBD1	TRBV5-4	17	-	TRBJ2-7	TGTGCCAGCAGCTTGTCTCCGGGACAGGGGTTAGCCTACGAGCAGTACTTC	CASSLSPGQGLAYEQYF
TRBD2	TRBV13	16	-	TRBJ2-1	TGTGCCAGCAGCCCCACTAGCGGAGGGGTCTACAATGAGCAGTTCTTC	CASSPTSGGVYNEQFF
-	TRBV13	16	-	TRBJ2-6	TGTGCCAGCAGCTTACCTGGAGGGGAGAGGGCCAACGTCCTGACTTTC	CASSLPGGERANVLTF
TRBD1	TRBV18	13	-	TRBJ1-1	TGTGCCAGCTCGCCCACAGGGGGGACTGAAGCTTTCTTT	CASSPTGGTEAFF
-	TRBV19	14	few	TRBJ2-3	TGTGCCAGTAGTACCCGGACAGTACAAGATACGCAGTATTTT	CASSTRTVQDTQYF
-	TRBV9	15	-	TRBJ1-1	TGTGCCAGCAGCGTAGTGGGGGCCTCCGGCACTGAAGCTTTCTTT	CASSVVGASGTEAFF
TRBD1	TRBV19	15	once	TRBJ1-5	TGTGCCAGTAGCCCGGACAGGGGTAGCAATCAGCCCCAGCATTTT	CASSPDRGSNQPQHF
TRBD1	TRBV5-1	14	few	TRBJ1-1	TGCGCCAGCAGCCGACAGGGACTGAACACTGAAGCTTTCTTT	CASSRQGLNTEAFF
-	TRBV5-1	13	-	TRBJ1-2	TGCGCCAGCAGCTTGGAGCCAGGCTATGGCTACACCTTC	CASSLEPGYGYTF
-	TRBV30	17	-	TRBJ1-3	TGTGCCTGGAGTGCCCTGACAGTAGGTCTCTCTGGAAACACCATATATTTT	CAWSALTVGLSGNTIYF
-	TRBV6-6	13	-	TRBJ2-2	TGTGCCAGCAGCCAGATACGTGGCGGGGAGCTGTTTTTT	CASSQIRGGELFF
-	TRBV6-5	13	-	TRBJ1-2	TGTGCCAGCATAGGTCGGGGGGCGAATGGCTACACCTTC	CASIGRGANGYTF
TRBD1	TRBV18	14	-	TRBJ1-4	TGTGCCAGCTCACTATGGGACAGAAATGAAAAACTGTTTTTT	CASSLWDRNEKLFF
TRBD2	TRBV11-2	17	-	TRBJ2-5	TGTGCCAGCAGCTCCCTTAGCGGGAGTCGGGCGCGGGAGACCCAGTACTTC	CASSSLSGSRARETQYF
TRBD1	TRBV12-5	21	-	TRBJ2-7	TGTGCTAGTGGGTTTCTTCCCCCACGGACAGGGTTCCCCATTCCATCCTACGAGCAGTACTTC	CASGFLPPRTGFPIPSYEQYF
-	TRBV9	17	once	TRBJ2-1	TGTGCCAGCAGCGCGAGGTCCGCTGTCAGCTCCTACAATGAGCAGTTCTTC	CASSARSAVSSYNEQFF
-	TRBV2	12	-	TRBJ1-4	TGTGCCAGCAGTGTACGACTGGAAAAACTGTTTTTT	CASSVRLEKLFF
-	TRBV5-4	15	-	TRBJ2-3	TGTGCCAGCAGCTTGCCCGGTTACGGCACAGATACGCAGTATTTT	CASSLPGYGTDTQYF
-	TRBV9	13	-	TRBJ1-1	TGTGCCAGCAGCGTACAGGGGAACACTGAAGCTTTCTTT	CASSVQGNTEAFF
TRBD2	TRBV5-1	15	-	TRBJ2-3	TGCGCCAGCACTTACAAAGCGGGAACCACAGATACGCAGTATTTT	CASTYKAGTTDTQYF
TRBD1	TRBV7-2	16	-	TRBJ1-4	TGTGCCAGCAGCTTCGGACAGGGAGCAACTAATGAAAAACTGTTTTTT	CASSFGQGATNEKLFF
TRBD1	TRBV6-5	15	-	TRBJ1-5	TGTGCCAGCAGTTACTCGACAGGGACGGGTCAGCCCCAGCATTTT	CASSYSTGTGQPQHF
TRBD2	TRBV6-1	15	-	TRBJ2-5	TGTGCCAGCAGTGCCGGACTAGCGGGACGGGAGACCCAGTACTTC	CASSAGLAGRETQYF
-	TRBV10-1	14	-	TRBJ2-2	TGCGCCAGCAGTGGACCCGGGGGCACCGGGGAGCTGTTTTTT	CASSGPGGTGELFF
TRBD2	TRBV7-2	19	-	TRBJ2-7	TGTGCCAGCAGCTCAACTCTAGGGACTAGCGGGGGTTACTCCTACGAGCAGTACTTC	CASSSTLGTSGGYSYEQYF
-	TRBV7-9	12	few	TRBJ1-1	TGTGCCAGCAGCTTATCACAGTTTGAAGCTTTCTTT	CASSLSQFEAFF
TRBD1	TRBV5-4	15	once	TRBJ2-7	TGTGCCAGCAGCGTTGGGACAGGGGGCTCCTACGAGCAGTACTTC	CASSVGTGGSYEQYF
-	TRBV29-1	14	-	TRBJ2-3	TGCAGCGTCATACCCGAATCAGGGGCAGATACGCAGTATTTT	CSVIPESGADTQYF
-	TRBV5-4	16	-	TRBJ2-3	TGTGCCAGCAGCTTGAAAGAGGGGGTGTCCACAGATACGCAGTATTTT	CASSLKEGVSTDTQYF
-	TRBV5-1	13	once	TRBJ2-3	TGCGCCAGCAGCTTGTTTCGGGCAGATACGCAGTATTTT	CASSLFRADTQYF
-	TRBV5-5	17	few	TRBJ1-3	TGTGCCAGCAGCTTCACCGGGACATTGAGCTCTGGAAACACCATATATTTT	CASSFTGTLSSGNTIYF
-	TRBV18	18	-	TRBJ2-6	TGTGCCAGCTCACCTAGCGTGGCGAGACTCTCTGGGGCCAACGTCCTGACTTTC	CASSPSVARLSGANVLTF
-	TRBV11-3	14	-	TRBJ2-2	TGTGCCAGCAGCTTAGGCGTAGGAGCCGGGGAGCTGTTTTTT	CASSLGVGAGELFF
TRBD1	TRBV5-1	13	-	TRBJ2-4	TGCGCCAGCAGCGTGGACAGGGGGGCTTATCACTACTTC	CASSVDRGAYHYF
TRBD1	TRBV7-9	16	-	TRBJ1-2	TGTGCCAGCAGCCAGGACGGCCGGACAGGGAGGAATGGCTACACCTTC	CASSQDGRTGRNGYTF
TRBD1	TRBV7-8	17	-	TRBJ2-7	TGTGCCAGCAGCTTGTCTCTTCCGGGACAGGGGGGGTACGAGCAGTACTTC	CASSLSLPGQGGYEQYF
TRBD1	TRBV2	14	-	TRBJ2-5	TGTGCCAGCAGTGCTACAGGGGCCCAAGAGACCCAGTACTTC	CASSATGAQETQYF